This record covers a single T cell receptor (beta chain). Germline V gives CDR1 SQVTM, CDR2 ANQGSEA. With 6 bases clipped from V and 7 bases from J, the junction kept 10 bases outside the gene matches. This CDR3 contains 14 residues. This sample is drawn from a study of blood T cell repertoires in COVID-19. Whole-study context: Acute and convalescent COVID-19 samples came from the United States, Italy and Spain. PBMCs, B-cell-depleted T cells, or T cells provided the cDNA or gDNA that made up the material.

Under the authors' procedure: Nucleated cell number was recorded as an estimate derived from reference gene primer amplification. TCRdb keeps only in-frame clones here, not all; method: immunoSEQ multiplex PCR. The V and J calls and clone size were taken over from that table, and D and trimming were inferred from the DNA. The sample lists about 61,000 clones, approximately 83% occurring once. The chain joins TRBV29-1 to TRBJ2-3; 10 bases map to TRBD2. Sequences were obtained from peripheral blood. The TCR was taken from a human donor in a cohort sampled during active COVID-19. CDR3 region: CSVNLAGVGNTQYF. The CDR3 DNA is TGCAGCGTCAACCTAGCGGGAGTTGGGAATACGCAGTATTTT.